These 15 T cell receptor beta chains originate from one sample sequenced in a study of T cells in Graves' hyperthyroidism and ophthalmopathy. Amplified TCR beta CDR3 regions derived from RNA transcripts. TCR CDR3 regions were first amplified by RT-PCR with HTBI primers. In TCRdb, the multiplex PCR reads were re-called with MiXCR into one record per CDR3 protein. The repertoire includes about 180,000 distinct CDR3 sequences, over 15% of them detected once, and 25% to 30% sits in the top ten. Sequencing used blood. The receptors derive from a woman in her forties or fifties with Graves' hyperthyroidism.

Worth noting for this clonotype: This may be a read error: a much more frequent sequence differs by one nucleotide. The chain has TRBV3-1 and TRBJ1-1; D uncertain. Germline CDR1 reads LGHDT; CDR2 reads YNNKEL (reference sequence). The ends were cut back, 4 bases at V and 1 base at J, with 10 bases in the middle. This CDR3 spans 14 amino acids. The CDR3 reads CASSRRAGNTEAFF. The CDR3 bases are TGTGCCAGCAGCCGTAGAGCAGGGAACACTGAAGCTTTCTTT.

Note on this clonotype: With a much larger clone just one base away, this may be a read error. This chain uses TRBV5-1 with TRBJ2-1; either TRBD1 or TRBD2 may supply D (5 bases each). The CDR3 has 16 residues. Germline lookup yields CDR1 SGHRS and CDR2 YFSETQ. CDR3 sequence: CAGSVSGTGTYNEQFF. CDR3 bases: TGCGCCGGCAGCGTTTCCGGGACGGGCACCTACAATGAGCAGTTCTTC.

At least ten counts were recorded for this clonotype. This sequence joins TRBV12-5 and TRBJ2-5; unclear D gene. CDR3 length equals 13 residues. Germline V gene lookup returns CDR1 LGHNT and CDR2 FRNRAP. V lost 11 bases to trimming and J lost 7 bases, with 20 bases between them. The CDR3 sequence: CAGLSWGLGTQYF. The CDR3 nucleotides read TGTGCTGGCTTAAGTTGGGGTCTTGGGACCCAGTACTTC.

There are many counts of this clonotype. The chain couples TRBV6-2 or TRBV6-3 to TRBJ1-5; 9 bases align to TRBD1. The germline CDR1 and CDR2 sequences are MNHEY and SVGEGT. J was trimmed by 4 bases and V by 5 bases; bases with no gene match: 9. The CDR3 extends over 16 amino acids. The CDR3 DNA sequence: TGTGCCAGCAGTGATTCGGGACAGGGCTTTAATCAGCCCCAGCATTTT. This sequence encodes CASSDSGQGFNQPQHF.

This clonotype came up many times. The chain recombines TRBV12-3 or TRBV12-4 with TRBJ1-2; 9 nucleotides line up with TRBD1. J lost 6 bases, V lost 7 bases, and 12 bases had no gene match. This CDR3 spans 15 amino acids. CDR3 loop: CASTLNDRGSHGYTF. The CDR3 coding sequence is TGTGCCAGCACCCTGAATGACAGGGGGAGCCATGGCTACACCTTC.

This clonotype was recorded at least ten times. This rearrangement joins TRBV19 to TRBJ1-2; 7 nucleotides agree with TRBD1. The J segment lost 4 bases and the V segment lost 3 bases, leaving 5 bases of the junction unmatched. Germline V lookup: CDR1 LNHDA, CDR2 SQIVND (reference sequence). This CDR3 comprises 14 residues. The CDR3 here is CASSITQGPYGYTF. The CDR3 nucleotides read TGTGCCAGTAGTATTACACAGGGGCCCTATGGCTACACCTTC.

The sample holds one count of this clonotype. This chain connects TRBV7-2 to TRBJ1-4; D may be TRBD1 (5 bases). V gave up 5 bases and J gave up 6 bases, with 22 bases separating them. The CDR3 sequence is 17 residues long. Germline V gene data show CDR1 as SGHTA and CDR2 as FQGNSA. The CDR3 is CASSLSAPGGGDEKLFF. The CDR3 coding sequence is TGTGCCAGCAGCCTCTCGGCGCCGGGCGGGGGTGATGAAAAACTGTTTTTT. The entire variable domain, with the rest obtained from reference TRBV7-2 and TRBJ1-4, is as follows: GAGVSQSPSNKVTEKGKDVELRCDPISGHTALYWYRQSLGQGLEFLIYFQGNSAPDKSGLPSDRFSAERTGGSVSTLTIQRTQQEDSAVYLCASSLSAPGGGDEKLFFGSGTQLSVL.

This clonotype was recorded at least ten times. The chain has TRBV29-1 and TRBJ2-3, with D possibly being TRBD1 (5 bases). Trimming took 2 bases from V and 4 from J, leaving 10 bases between them. The CDR3 has 13 amino acids. CDR1 and CDR2 (germline): SQVTM, ANQGSEA. The DNA of the CDR3 is TGCAGCGTTGAACAGGGTTGGGCAGATACGCAGTATTTT. It translates to CSVEQGWADTQYF.

Regarding this clonotype: A much bigger clone sits one base away, suggesting this may be a read error. The gene calls are TRBV5-4 and TRBJ2-2, with D possibly matching TRBD2 (6 bases). CDR3 length equals 16 residues. From germline, CDR1 is SGHNT and CDR2 YYREEE (reference sequence). The CDR3 nucleotides read TGTGCCAGCGGCTTCTGGCGGGGCGTGAACACCGGGGAGCTGTTTTTT. This codes for CASGFWRGVNTGELFF.

The chain uses TRBV18 and TRBJ2-7; possible D gene TRBD1, 6 bases. The CDR3 has 14 amino acids. In germline, CDR1 is KGHSH, CDR2 LQKENI. V was cut by 2 bases and J by 6 bases, with 14 bases left in between. CDR3 loop: CASSPATGRAEQYF. In nucleotides, the CDR3 is TGTGCCAGCTCACCAGCGACAGGTCGGGCCGAGCAGTACTTC.

This clonotype has ten or more counts. V is TRBV19 and J is TRBJ2-1; the match to TRBD2 covers 13 bases. Unmatched junction bases numbered 14, after V lost 1 base and J lost 8 bases. Germline-derived CDR1 and CDR2 are LNHDA and SQIVND (reference sequence). This CDR3 region has 19 residues. CDR3 in DNA: TGTGCCAGTAGTATAGCTGGACAGGGTGTACTAGCGGGGGGGGATGAGCAGTTCTTC. As protein: CASSIAGQGVLAGGDEQFF.

This clonotype has at least ten counts. This chain uses TRBV2 with TRBJ1-4; D may be TRBD1 (6 bases). This CDR3 has 15 residues. The V and J ends lost 3 bases and 0 bases respectively, with 8 bases between them. Germline CDR1 is SNHLY and CDR2 is FYNNEI. The CDR3 sequence: CASSETGATNEKLFF. The CDR3 DNA sequence: TGTGCCAGCAGTGAGACAGGTGCAACTAATGAAAAACTGTTTTTT.

The chain combines TRBV6-2 or TRBV6-3 with TRBJ2-3; TRBD2 agrees at 13 bases. CDR1 and CDR2 (germline): MNHEY, SVGEGT. V gave up 5 bases and J gave up 5 bases; unmatched junction bases: 7. The CDR3 is 16 amino acids. This chain's CDR3 is CASSTLAGGSGDTQYF. CDR3 DNA sequence: TGTGCCAGCAGTACACTAGCGGGGGGGTCAGGAGATACGCAGTATTTT.

At least ten counts were recorded for this clonotype. This chain joins TRBV5-5 and TRBJ1-5, with 7 positions matching TRBD1. With 3 bases clipped from V and 1 base from J, the junction kept 16 bases outside the gene matches. CDR1 and CDR2 from the germline V gene are SGHKS and YYEKEE (reference sequence). The CDR3 length is 19 residues. Written as DNA, the CDR3 is TGTGCCAGCAGCTCTGGACCGGCAGGGGGGATCTTAAGCAATCAGCCCCAGCATTTT. This codes for CASSSGPAGGILSNQPQHF.

This clonotype was picked up many times. The J gene is TRBJ1-1, the V gene TRBV10-3; no clear D gene. The CDR3 length is 13 residues. Trimming stripped 3 bases from V and 2 bases from J, with 7 bases between. Germline V gene lookup returns CDR1 ENHRY and CDR2 SYGVKD. The CDR3 sequence is CAISEQFNTEAFF. In DNA form, the CDR3 reads TGTGCCATCAGTGAACAGTTTAACACTGAAGCTTTCTTT.